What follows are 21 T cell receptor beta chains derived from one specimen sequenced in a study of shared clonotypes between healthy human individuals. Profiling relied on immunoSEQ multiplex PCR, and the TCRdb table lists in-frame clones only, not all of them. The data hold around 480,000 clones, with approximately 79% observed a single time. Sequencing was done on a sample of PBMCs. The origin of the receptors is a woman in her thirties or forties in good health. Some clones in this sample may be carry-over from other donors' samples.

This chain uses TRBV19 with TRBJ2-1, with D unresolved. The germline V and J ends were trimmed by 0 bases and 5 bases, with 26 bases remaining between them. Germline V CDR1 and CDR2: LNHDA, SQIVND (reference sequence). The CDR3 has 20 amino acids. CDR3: CASSIDTRLGSQIQNNEQFF. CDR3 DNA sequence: TGTGCCAGTAGTATAGATACGAGGTTGGGTAGCCAGATTCAAAACAATGAGCAGTTCTTC. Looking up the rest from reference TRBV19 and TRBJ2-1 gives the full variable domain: DGGITQSPKYLFRKEGQNVTLSCEQNLNHDAMYWYRQDPGQGLRLIYYSQIVNDFQKGDIAEGYSVSREKKESFPLTVTSAQKNPTAFYLCASSIDTRLGSQIQNNEQFFGPGTRLTVL.

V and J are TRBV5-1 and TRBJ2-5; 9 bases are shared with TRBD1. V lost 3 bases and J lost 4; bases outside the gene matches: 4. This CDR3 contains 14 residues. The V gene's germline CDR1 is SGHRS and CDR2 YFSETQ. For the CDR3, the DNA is TGCGCCAGCAGCTCACAGGGGGCAGGAGAGACCCAGTACTTC. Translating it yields CASSSQGAGETQYF.

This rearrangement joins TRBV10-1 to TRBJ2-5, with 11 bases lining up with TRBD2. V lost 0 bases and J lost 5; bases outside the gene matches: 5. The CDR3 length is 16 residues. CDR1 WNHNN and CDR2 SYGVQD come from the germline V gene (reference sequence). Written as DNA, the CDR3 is TGCGCCAGCAGTGAGTCCCTAGCGGGAGGTGGGGAGACCCAGTACTTC. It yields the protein CASSESLAGGGETQYF.

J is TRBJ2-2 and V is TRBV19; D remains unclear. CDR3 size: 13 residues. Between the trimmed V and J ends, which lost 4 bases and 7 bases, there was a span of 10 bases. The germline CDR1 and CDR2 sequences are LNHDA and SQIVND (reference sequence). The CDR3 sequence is CASSTAELGELFF. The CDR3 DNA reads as TGTGCCAGTAGTACCGCCGAGCTCGGGGAGCTGTTTTTT. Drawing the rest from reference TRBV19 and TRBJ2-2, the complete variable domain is DGGITQSPKYLFRKEGQNVTLSCEQNLNHDAMYWYRQDPGQGLRLIYYSQIVNDFQKGDIAEGYSVSREKKESFPLTVTSAQKNPTAFYLCASSTAELGELFFGEGSRLTVL.

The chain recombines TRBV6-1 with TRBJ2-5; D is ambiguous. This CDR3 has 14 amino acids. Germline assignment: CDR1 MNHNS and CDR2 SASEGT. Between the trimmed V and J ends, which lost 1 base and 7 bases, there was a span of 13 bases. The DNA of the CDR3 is TGTGCCAGCAGTGAAGGACCGGTGGCTGGGACCCAGTACTTC. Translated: CASSEGPVAGTQYF.

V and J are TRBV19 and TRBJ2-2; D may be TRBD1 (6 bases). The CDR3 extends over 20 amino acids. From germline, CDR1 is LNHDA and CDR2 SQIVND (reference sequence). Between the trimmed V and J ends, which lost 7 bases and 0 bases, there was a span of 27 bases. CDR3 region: CASTGRQARDPRPNTGELFF. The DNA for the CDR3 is TGTGCCAGTACGGGGAGACAGGCCAGGGACCCCCGGCCGAACACCGGGGAGCTGTTTTTT.

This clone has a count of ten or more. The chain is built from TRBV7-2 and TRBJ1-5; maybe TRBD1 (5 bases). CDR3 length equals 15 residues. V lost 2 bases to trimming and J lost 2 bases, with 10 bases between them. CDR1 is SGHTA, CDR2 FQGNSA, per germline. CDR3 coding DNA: TGTGCCAGCAGCTTATTGGGGGGGGGCAATCAGCCCCAGCATTTT. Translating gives CASSLLGGGNQPQHF.

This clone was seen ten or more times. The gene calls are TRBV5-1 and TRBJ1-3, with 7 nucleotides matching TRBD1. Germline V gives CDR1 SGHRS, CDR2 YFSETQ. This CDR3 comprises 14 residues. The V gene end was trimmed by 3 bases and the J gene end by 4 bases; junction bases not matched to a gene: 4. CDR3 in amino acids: CASSSSGGGNTIYF. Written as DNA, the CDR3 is TGCGCCAGCAGCTCCTCAGGGGGAGGAAACACCATATATTTT.

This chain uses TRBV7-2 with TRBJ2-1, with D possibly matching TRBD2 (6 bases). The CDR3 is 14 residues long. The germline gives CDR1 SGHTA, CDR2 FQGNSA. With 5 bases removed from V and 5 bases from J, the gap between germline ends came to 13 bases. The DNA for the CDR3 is TGTGCCAGCAGCAGGGACTGGGGGGACAATGAGCAGTTCTTC. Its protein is CASSRDWGDNEQFF.

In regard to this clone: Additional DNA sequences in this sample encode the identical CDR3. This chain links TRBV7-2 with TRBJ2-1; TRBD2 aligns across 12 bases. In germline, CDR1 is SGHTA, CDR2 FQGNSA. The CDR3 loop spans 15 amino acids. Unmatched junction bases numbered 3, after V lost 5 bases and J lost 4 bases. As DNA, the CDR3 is TGTGCCAGCAGCCTCGGACTAGCGGGATACAATGAGCAGTTCTTC. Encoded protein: CASSLGLAGYNEQFF.

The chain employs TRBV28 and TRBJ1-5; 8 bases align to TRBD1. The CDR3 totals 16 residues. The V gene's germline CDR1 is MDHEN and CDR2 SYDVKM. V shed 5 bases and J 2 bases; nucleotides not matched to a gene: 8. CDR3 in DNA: TGTGCCAGCAGTCCCCCAGGGGGCGCGGGCAATCAGCCCCAGCATTTT. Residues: CASSPPGGAGNQPQHF.

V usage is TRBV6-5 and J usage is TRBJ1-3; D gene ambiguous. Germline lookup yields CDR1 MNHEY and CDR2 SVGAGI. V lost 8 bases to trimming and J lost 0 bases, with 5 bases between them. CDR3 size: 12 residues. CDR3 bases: TGTGCCAGCCGCTCCTCTGGAAACACCATATATTTT. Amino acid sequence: CASRSSGNTIYF.

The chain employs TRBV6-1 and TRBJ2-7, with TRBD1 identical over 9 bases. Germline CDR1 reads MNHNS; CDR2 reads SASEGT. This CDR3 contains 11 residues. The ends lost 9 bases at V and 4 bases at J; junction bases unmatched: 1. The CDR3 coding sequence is TGTGCCAGTGACAGGGGGTACGAGCAGTACTTC. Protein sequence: CASDRGYEQYF.

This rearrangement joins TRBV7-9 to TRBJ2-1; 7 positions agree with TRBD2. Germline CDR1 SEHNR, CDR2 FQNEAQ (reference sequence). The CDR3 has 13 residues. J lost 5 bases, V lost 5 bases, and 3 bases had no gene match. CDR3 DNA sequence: TGTGCCAGCAGCCTCCTAGCGGACAATGAGCAGTTCTTC. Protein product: CASSLLADNEQFF.

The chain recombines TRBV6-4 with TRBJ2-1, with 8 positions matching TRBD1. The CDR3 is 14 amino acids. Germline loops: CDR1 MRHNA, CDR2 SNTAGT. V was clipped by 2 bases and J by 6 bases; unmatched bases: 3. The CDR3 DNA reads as TGTGCCAGCAGTGACACCACAGGGGGCAATGAGCAGTTCTTC. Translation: CASSDTTGGNEQFF.

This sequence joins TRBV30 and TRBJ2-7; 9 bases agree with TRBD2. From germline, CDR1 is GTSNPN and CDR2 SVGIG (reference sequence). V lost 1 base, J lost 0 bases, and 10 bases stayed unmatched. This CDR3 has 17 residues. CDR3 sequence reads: CAWSGLAGYWGSYEQYF. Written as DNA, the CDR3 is TGTGCCTGGAGTGGGCTAGCGGGATATTGGGGCTCCTACGAGCAGTACTTC.

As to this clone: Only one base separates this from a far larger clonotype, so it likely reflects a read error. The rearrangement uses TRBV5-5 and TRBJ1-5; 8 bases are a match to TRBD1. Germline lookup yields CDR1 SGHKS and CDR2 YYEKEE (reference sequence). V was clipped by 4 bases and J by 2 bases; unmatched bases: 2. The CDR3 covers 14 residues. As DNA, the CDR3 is TGTGCCAGCAGCGCGGGACAGGGCAATCAGCCCCAGCATTTT. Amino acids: CASSAGQGNQPQHF. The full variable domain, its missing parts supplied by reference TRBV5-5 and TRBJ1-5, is DAGVTQSPTHLIKTRGQQVTLRCSPISGHKSVSWYQQVLGQGPQFIFQYYEKEERGRGNFPDRFSARQFPNYSSELNVNALLLGDSALYLCASSAGQGNQPQHFGDGTRLSIL.

The CDR3 reads CASSLGGRTEAFF. CDR3 in DNA: TGTGCCAGCAGCTTAGGAGGGAGAACTGAAGCTTTCTTT. The gene calls are TRBV13 and TRBJ1-1; D not resolved. The CDR3 is 13 residues long. The V and J ends lost 0 bases and 5 bases respectively, with 7 bases between them. Germline V lookup: CDR1 PRHDT, CDR2 FYEKMQ (reference sequence).

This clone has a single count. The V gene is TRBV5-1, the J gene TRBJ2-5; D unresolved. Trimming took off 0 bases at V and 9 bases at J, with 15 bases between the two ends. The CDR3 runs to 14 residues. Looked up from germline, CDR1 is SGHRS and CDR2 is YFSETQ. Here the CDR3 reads CASSLDPSPPAQYF. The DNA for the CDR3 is TGCGCCAGCAGCTTGGATCCCTCCCCGCCGGCCCAGTACTTC.

CDR3 region: CASRPKSTHTQYF. DNA of the CDR3: TGTGCCAGCAGGCCCAAAAGCACGCATACGCAGTATTTT. The V gene is TRBV28, the J gene TRBJ2-3; D not certain. The CDR3 loop spans 13 amino acids. CDR1 MDHEN and CDR2 SYDVKM come from the germline V gene. V lost 6 bases and J lost 7, with 14 bases in between.

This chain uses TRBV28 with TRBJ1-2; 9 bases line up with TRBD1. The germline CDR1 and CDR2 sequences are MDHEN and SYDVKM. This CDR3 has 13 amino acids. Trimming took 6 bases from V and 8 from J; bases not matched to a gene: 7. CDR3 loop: CASSHGTGKGYTF. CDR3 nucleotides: TGTGCCAGCAGCCACGGGACAGGGAAAGGCTACACCTTC.